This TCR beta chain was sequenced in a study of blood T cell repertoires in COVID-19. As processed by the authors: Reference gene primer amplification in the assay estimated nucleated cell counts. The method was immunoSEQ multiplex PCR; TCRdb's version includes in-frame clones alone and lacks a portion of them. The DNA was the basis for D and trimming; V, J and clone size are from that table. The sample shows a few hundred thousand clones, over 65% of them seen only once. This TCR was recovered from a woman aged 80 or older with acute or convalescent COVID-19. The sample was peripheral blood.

This CDR3 reads CASSLDWSVEKLFF. The CDR3 coding sequence is TGTGCCAGCAGCTTGGACTGGTCTGTTGAGAAACTGTTTTTT. The V gene is TRBV5-5, the J gene TRBJ1-4; D remains ambiguous. The CDR3 contains 14 residues. V shed 0 bases and J shed 11 bases, with 14 bases lying between them. From germline, CDR1 is SGHKS and CDR2 YYEKEE (reference sequence).